This T cell receptor (beta chain) derives from a study of a mutant IDH1 vaccine in newly diagnosed glioma. As to time point: week 47, end of study. Vaccine doses each comprised 300 ug of mutant IDH1 20-mer peptide, with topical imiquimod. This clone has only a few counts. Its antigen is not identified. The table came from immunoSEQ multiplex PCR; TCRdb's copy has only in-frame clones and leaves some out. Of approximately 56,000 clones listed, over 70% were seen once; the top ten hold roughly 5.6%. With 0 bases removed from V and 0 bases from J, the gap between germline ends came to 8 bases. Per the germline V gene, CDR1 is GTSNPN and CDR2 is SVGIG (reference sequence). The CDR3 is 14 amino acids.

Specimen: PBMCs, collected from a glioma patient whose treatment included an IDH1 peptide vaccine. The chain uses TRBV30 and TRBJ1-1; D ambiguous. This TCR came from a man between 45 and 60 years old with glioma. The CDR3 region is CAWSVKGMNTEAFF. As DNA, the CDR3 is TGTGCCTGGAGTGTGAAGGGCATGAACACTGAAGCTTTCTTT.